This TCR beta chain is drawn from a study of blood T cells in healthy people across ages. PCR was performed a second time for 7 to 11 cycles using a sample-barcoded 5' primer and a J-beta primer mix. Via MiXCR, TCRdb re-called the 5' RACE reads, giving one row per CDR3 protein. The sample carries just under 900,000 distinct CDR3 sequences, 29% recorded once. Peripheral blood from each donor was collected in a volume of approximately 9.5 milliliters. Whole-study results and caveats: PBMCs went unsorted, and a conclusive naive versus antigen-experienced comparison was therefore prevented. Roughly linearly, TCR beta diversity per million T cells fell as age increased.

The CDR3 is 13 residues long. Germline CDR1 is SQVTM and CDR2 is ANQGSEA. With 4 bases removed from V and 6 bases from J, the gap between germline ends came to 13 bases. This clonotype was counted at least ten times. The antigen is unknown. The sample comprised blood. The chain carries TRBV29-1 and TRBJ2-1; D might be TRBD1 or TRBD2, each matching 6 bases. This sequence originates from a woman aged 80 or older in good health. CDR3: CSVAGGRGNEQFF. The CDR3 DNA reads TGCAGCGTTGCCGGGGGCAGGGGCAATGAGCAGTTCTTC.